Each of the 5 T cell receptor beta chains below was sequenced from the same sample in a study of cytomegalovirus exposure and HLA in healthy donors. PCR primers comprised 60 Vbeta and 13 Jbeta primers. The method was immunoSEQ multiplex PCR; TCRdb's version includes in-frame clones alone and lacks a portion of them. The table has almost 200,000 clones, 79% seen once. Source material: PBMCs. These TCRs come from a male donor in good health and CMV-seropositive.

J is TRBJ2-5 and V is TRBV6-1, with TRBD1 identical over 7 bases. With the DNA end fitting TRBJ2-7 better, the J assignment may be wrong. The CDR3 length is 15 residues. Germline CDR1 is MNHNS and CDR2 is SASEGT. CDR3: CASSEASKGAYEQYF. The CDR3 DNA follows: TGTGCCAGCAGTGAAGCGTCAAAGGGGGCGTACGAGCAGTACTTC.

V and J are TRBV7-2 and TRBJ2-1, with D tentatively TRBD1 (6 bases). The CDR3 covers 15 residues. Germline assignment: CDR1 SGHTA and CDR2 FQGNSA. The V end lost 5 bases, the J end lost 0 bases, and 11 bases lay between the germline ends. The CDR3 DNA sequence: TGTGCCAGCAGCCAGGACAGCGGCTCCTACAATGAGCAGTTCTTC. The encoded protein is CASSQDSGSYNEQFF.

The chain couples TRBV5-6 to TRBJ2-4, with D perhaps TRBD2 (6 bases). Germline V gene sequence: CDR1 SGHDT, CDR2 YYEEEE. Trimming removed 2 bases from V and 3 bases from J, with 12 bases in between. This CDR3 contains 15 residues. In DNA, the CDR3 is TGTGCCAGCAGCTTAGGAGGGAAAAGCAAAAACATTCAGTACTTC. Residues: CASSLGGKSKNIQYF.

The chain uses TRBV28 and TRBJ1-1, with 9 bases identical to TRBD1. Germline CDR1 reads MDHEN; CDR2 reads SYDVKM. The CDR3 has 17 amino acids. J gave up 3 bases and V 5 bases, and 13 bases lay outside the gene matches. The CDR3 is CASSPTGGSPTDTEAFF. CDR3 nucleotide sequence: TGTGCCAGCAGTCCCACAGGGGGCTCGCCTACGGACACTGAAGCTTTCTTT.

J is TRBJ2-7 and V is TRBV7-3; a possible D gene is TRBD1 (5 bases). Between the trimmed V and J ends, which lost 2 bases and 4 bases, there was a span of 12 bases. The CDR3 length is 14 residues. The germline V gene has CDR1 SGHTA and CDR2 FQGTGA. Written as DNA, the CDR3 is TGTGCCAGCAGCTTACCAGGGCAAGTTTACGAGCAGTACTTC. Protein sequence: CASSLPGQVYEQYF.